The clone carrying this TCR beta chain occurred once. This sample stems from a study of T cell responses to AZD1222 COVID-19 vaccine. The method was immunoSEQ multiplex PCR; TCRdb's version includes in-frame clones alone and lacks a portion of them. Of about 140,000 clones in the sample, roughly nine tenths were seen once. Per the germline V gene, CDR1 is SGHTA and CDR2 is FQGNSA. The CDR3 loop spans 14 amino acids. Trimming took 4 bases from V and 3 from J; bases not matched to a gene: 4. Specimen: peripheral blood, collected on day 0 of AZD1222 vaccination. The clonotype comes from an adult in good health. The chain uses TRBV7-2 and TRBJ2-7; 9 bases agree with TRBD1. The CDR3 region is CASSWPGQGYEQYF. For the CDR3, the DNA is TGTGCCAGCAGCTGGCCGGGACAGGGCTACGAGCAGTACTTC.